These T cell receptor beta chains were read from a single sample in a study of graft-versus-host responses after intestinal transplantation. The method was immunoSEQ multiplex PCR; TCRdb's version includes in-frame clones alone and lacks a portion of them. The table has roughly 100,000 clones, roughly 87% seen once. No antigens are known for them. The source material was unstimulated CD4+ T cells sorted from spleen or lymph node cells, sampled before intestinal transplant. These receptors were taken from a human donor who received an intestinal transplant. Each CDR3 is given with its conserved first and last residue. The order of the fields is D gene, clone size, J gene, V gene, CDR3 DNA, CDR3 protein. A D gene is named only where the DNA matches it firmly. Size is omitted from some rows. Given values are once, few, many or a class for expanded clones.

>-|-|TRBJ2-7|TRBV2
TGTGCCAGCAGTGGGAATTTGCCAGGGTTAAGCGAGCAGTACTTC
CASSGNLPGLSEQYF
>-|-|TRBJ2-3|TRBV20-1
TGCAGTGCCCCCTCGCAGTATTTT
CSAPSQYF
>TRBD1|once|TRBJ1-4|TRBV2
TGTGCCAGCAGTCAGGACAGGGAAAGTGAAAAACTGTTTTTT
CASSQDRESEKLFF
>TRBD1|-|TRBJ1-1|TRBV5-4
TGTGCCAGCAGCTCGGGACAGGGCGCCTTGAACACTGAAGCTTTCTTT
CASSSGQGALNTEAFF
>-|-|TRBJ1-1|TRBV4-2
TGTGCCAGCAGCCAAGTTCCGGGGGAGGGGACTGAAGCTTTCTTT
CASSQVPGEGTEAFF
>TRBD1|-|TRBJ1-4|TRBV9
TGTGCCAGCAGCGTAGGGGACAGGGAAAGATCTAATGAAAAACTGTTTTTT
CASSVGDRERSNEKLFF
>TRBD1|-|TRBJ1-6|TRBV2
TGTGCCAGCAGAGAGGGGGCGCGTAATTCACCCCTCCACTTT
CASREGARNSPLHF
>-|-|TRBJ2-3|TRBV5-1
TGCGCCAGCAGGTCGACTCGGAGCACAGATACGCAGTATTTT
CASRSTRSTDTQYF
>-|-|TRBJ1-2|TRBV28
TGTGCCAGCAGTGGATCCGGCAAGCGTGGCTACACCTTC
CASSGSGKRGYTF
>-|-|TRBJ1-3|TRBV6-1
TGTGCCAGCAGTGAATTCCTTCATCAAGGGAACACCATATATTTT
CASSEFLHQGNTIYF
>-|-|TRBJ1-5|TRBV6-5
TGTGCCAGCAGGTTAACCGGGCCTTTGAATCAGCCCCAGCATTTT
CASRLTGPLNQPQHF
>-|-|TRBJ2-3|TRBV21-1
TGTGCCAGCAGCAAATCCGGACAGTGGGCAGATACGCAGTATTTT
CASSKSGQWADTQYF
>-|-|TRBJ1-5|TRBV19
TGTGCCAGTAGTATGGGCGGGGGGGGCCTTCAGCCCCAGCATTTT
CASSMGGGGLQPQHF
>-|-|TRBJ1-2|TRBV25-1
TGTGCCAGCAGTGACGACCGAGTTCCGCGCGGCTACACCTTC
CASSDDRVPRGYTF
>TRBD2|-|TRBJ2-3|TRBV11-2
TGTGCCAGCAGCTCAGGCACTAGCGGAGGAAAAGATACGCAGTATTTT
CASSSGTSGGKDTQYF
>-|-|TRBJ1-4|TRBV11-2
TGTGCCAGCAGCCCCCGAAGCGGGTCTAATGAAAAACTGTTTTTT
CASSPRSGSNEKLFF
>-|-|TRBJ2-3|TRBV29-1
TGCAGCGTTGACCGACAGGGCACAGATACGCAGTATTTT
CSVDRQGTDTQYF
>TRBD2|-|TRBJ2-5|TRBV6-5
TGTGCCAGCAGTGCGACTAGCGGACAAGAGACCCAGTACTTC
CASSATSGQETQYF
>-|once|TRBJ2-5|TRBV5-4
TGTGCCAGCAGCTTGGCAGCCCTGGGGGAGACCCAGTACTTC
CASSLAALGETQYF
>-|-|TRBJ1-6|TRBV5-1
TGCGCCAGCAGCTTGGGTTCGTCAGGGAGCCCCAATTCACCCCTCCACTTT
CASSLGSSGSPNSPLHF
>-|-|TRBJ2-3|TRBV6-4
TGTGCCAGCAGTGACACGCGACGCGATACGCAGTATTTT
CASSDTRRDTQYF